The clone carrying this T cell receptor beta chain was detected only a few times. What it binds is not known. These data are taken from a study of response to subunit inactivated influenza vaccine. TCRdb passed the RT-PCR reads through MiXCR, listing each CDR3 protein once. The sample contains under 200,000 distinct CDR3 sequences, about 10% of which appear only once. General study points: Researchers suggested that each seasonal influenza vaccination recruits few new T cells.

This CDR3 comprises 15 residues. Germline V CDR1 and CDR2: MNHEY, SVGAGI. Trimming stripped 4 bases from V and 3 bases from J, with 14 bases between. The TCR sequence derives from a man aged 50 to 69 who received an inactivated influenza vaccine. This chain links TRBV6-5 with TRBJ2-3; D tentatively reads TRBD1 or TRBD2 (5 bases each). The source material was CD8+ T cells sorted from PBMCs, sampled less than 30 months after vaccination. This CDR3 reads CASSSFGAATDTQYF. CDR3 nucleotide sequence: TGTGCCAGCAGTTCCTTCGGGGCAGCAACAGATACGCAGTATTTT.